The 11 T cell receptor beta chains given below trace back to one sample, sequenced in a study of identical twins' blood T cells. TCRdb independently ran MiXCR on the 5' RACE reads; one entry per CDR3 protein. The sample holds 350,000 to 400,000 distinct CDR3 sequences, 28% seen once. Sequenced: PBMCs. These TCRs come from a woman aged 18 to 55 in good health.

This clonotype has just a few counts. This chain uses TRBV25-1 with TRBJ2-1, with D tentatively TRBD2 (5 bases). This CDR3 has 15 amino acids. V lost 4 bases, J lost 7 bases, and 17 bases lay in between. Germline CDR1 and CDR2: MGHDK and SYGVNS. The chain's CDR3 is CASSVSGPNTNEQFF. In DNA form, the CDR3 reads TGTGCCAGCAGTGTCAGCGGACCGAATACGAATGAGCAGTTCTTC.

A few counts support this clonotype. The rearrangement links TRBV15 to TRBJ1-5, with D tentatively TRBD1 (5 bases). Per the germline V gene, CDR1 is LNHNV and CDR2 is YYDKDF (reference sequence). Trimming cost V 7 bases and J 3 bases, with 10 bases left between them. The length of the CDR3 is 13 residues. The CDR3 loop reads CATTGQANQPQHF. The CDR3 DNA reads TGTGCCACCACAGGGCAAGCCAATCAGCCCCAGCATTTT.

This clonotype was counted at least ten times. Mismatch with germline at one junction end may stem from a read error. The V and J genes are TRBV12-3 or TRBV12-4 and TRBJ1-1; 8 bases fit TRBD1. The CDR3 loop spans 14 amino acids. CDR3 region: CASSLQGGRTEAFF. The CDR3 nucleotides read TGCGCCAGCAGCCTACAGGGGGGGCGAACTGAAGCTTTCTTT.

The chain carries TRBV5-1 and TRBJ2-4, with TRBD1 matching 9 bases. The CDR3 is made up of 15 amino acids. The junction had 10 bases not matched to a gene; V was cut back by 4 bases and J by 8 bases. CDR1 SGHRS and CDR2 YFSETQ come from the germline V gene. CDR3 sequence reads: CASSRGDRGEHIQYF. DNA of the CDR3: TGCGCCAGCAGCCGTGGTGACAGGGGGGAACACATTCAGTACTTC.

This clonotype was counted only a few times. The chain has TRBV5-1 and TRBJ2-2; unclear D gene. This CDR3 region has 15 residues. V was trimmed by 0 bases and J by 3 bases, leaving 9 bases between them. Germline V gene data show CDR1 as SGHRS and CDR2 as YFSETQ. The CDR3 is CASSLERQYTGELFF. The DNA for the CDR3 is TGCGCCAGCAGCTTGGAGCGTCAGTACACCGGGGAGCTGTTTTTT.

V is TRBV10-3 and J is TRBJ2-1; no reliable D call. CDR1 ENHRY and CDR2 SYGVKD come from the germline V gene. V dropped 3 bases and J dropped 7 bases, with 7 bases sitting between them. The CDR3 totals 12 residues. CDR3 region: CAISEWENEQFF. The CDR3 bases are TGTGCCATCAGTGAATGGGAAAATGAGCAGTTCTTC.

This clonotype occurred many times. The genes are TRBV20-1 and TRBJ1-1, with D unresolved. Germline CDR1 is DFQATT and CDR2 is SNEGSKA (reference sequence). The CDR3 loop spans 9 amino acids. CDR3 amino acids: CSLPAEAFF. DNA of the CDR3: TGCAGCCTGCCTGCCGAAGCTTTCTTT.

This clonotype turned up a few times. CDR3 sequence (DNA): TGTGCCAGCAGTTCGGCAGGGACATTTAAGCCCCAGCATTTT. It translates to CASSSAGTFKPQHF. The rearrangement joins TRBV12-3 or TRBV12-4 to TRBJ1-5; a possible D gene is TRBD1 (6 bases). With 4 bases removed from V and 8 bases from J, the gap between germline ends came to 15 bases. There are 14 residues in the CDR3.

This clonotype was seen repeatedly, ten times or more. The J gene is TRBJ2-5, the V gene TRBV19; weak D call: TRBD1 (5 bases). The CDR3 length is 13 residues. The V and J ends lost 3 bases and 5 bases respectively, with 10 bases between them. From germline, CDR1 is LNHDA and CDR2 SQIVND (reference sequence). The CDR3 loop is CASSMVGLETQYF. The CDR3 coding sequence is TGTGCCAGTAGTATGGTGGGGCTGGAGACCCAGTACTTC.

This clonotype was recorded a few times. The rearrangement uses TRBV20-1 and TRBJ1-4; 10 bases fit TRBD1. The CDR3 runs to 14 residues. With 5 bases clipped from V and 7 bases from J, the junction kept 7 bases outside the gene matches. Germline loops: CDR1 DFQATT, CDR2 SNEGSKA (reference sequence). The CDR3 sequence: CSAQPTGGGEKLFF. DNA for the CDR3: TGCAGTGCTCAACCGACAGGGGGCGGTGAAAAACTGTTTTTT.

This clonotype was seen repeatedly, ten times or more. This chain links TRBV3-1 with TRBJ2-3; maybe TRBD2 (6 bases). Trimming left V 2 bases short and J 4 bases short, with 10 bases between. The length of the CDR3 is 14 residues. Germline CDR1 is LGHDT and CDR2 is YNNKEL (reference sequence). CDR3 region: CASSQPGGPDTQYF. Written as DNA, the CDR3 is TGTGCCAGCAGCCAACCCGGGGGACCAGATACGCAGTATTTT.